This T cell receptor (beta chain) was found in a study of regulatory T cells in long-lasting Graves disease. Study-wide context: Patients newly diagnosed with Graves' had been on antithyroid drugs for under 3 months.

The CDR3 consists of 11 residues. Germline-derived CDR1 and CDR2 are DFQATT and SNEGSKA (reference sequence). Trimming left V 6 bases short and J 8 bases short, with 11 bases between. Time point denoted: newly diagnosed GD, antithyroid drugs for less than 3 months. The authors made the TCR library using RNA they extracted from PBMCs. This clonotype was recorded only once. Being one base from a much bigger clone, this may be a read error. iRepertoire HTBI primers and Arm-PCR of CDR3 regions built TCR beta libraries. TCRdb redid the calling of the multiplex PCR reads with MiXCR, one entry per CDR3 protein. Among roughly 430,000 distinct CDR3 sequences listed, 16% were seen once. The same data also contributed to another study, on T cells in Graves' hyperthyroidism and ophthalmopathy.

The sample here was peripheral blood mononuclear cells (PBMCs), taken at new diagnosis, from a patient treated with antithyroid drugs. The receptor comes from a woman in her twenties or thirties with Graves disease. The rearrangement uses TRBV20-1 and TRBJ2-1; the D gene is possibly TRBD2 (6 bases). The DNA for the CDR3 is TGCAGTGCGGGGGGAAGTCATGAGCAGTTCTTC. Translating it yields CSAGGSHEQFF.